The T cell receptor beta chain under discussion was sequenced for a study of T-cell reconstitution after alpha-beta-depleted transplantation in children. The V end was cut by 0 bases, the J end by 0 bases, with 14 bases between. CDR3 length: 17 residues. Looked up from germline, CDR1 is DFQATT and CDR2 is SNEGSKA (reference sequence). Preparation of the TCRbeta library used unique molecular identifiers. Each CDR3 protein is one row after TCRdb ran MiXCR on the PCR reads. Seen here are some 520,000 distinct CDR3 sequences, 30% to 35% observed once, and the top ten hold 2.4%. This clonotype was detected a few times.

Sequenced here: PBMCs from the stem cell graft donor, sampled from the stem cell graft. The chain carries TRBV20-1 and TRBJ2-2; a possible D gene is TRBD2 (6 bases). The clonotype comes from a human donor who donated a stem cell graft to a child with aplastic anemia. The CDR3 DNA reads as TGCAGTGCTAGAGATCGGGGGAGAGGTGCGAACACCGGGGAGCTGTTTTTT. It codes for CSARDRGRGANTGELFF.